This TCR beta chain derives from a study of blood T cell repertoires in COVID-19. Looking at the study overall: The study drew acute and convalescent COVID-19 samples from the United States, Italy and Spain. T cells, B-cell-depleted T cells, or PBMCs supplied cDNA or gDNA.

The assay was immunoSEQ multiplex PCR, and TCRdb's table has in-frame clones only and misses some. The data show 150,000 or so clones, roughly 83% seen once. Germline V gene data show CDR1 as SGHTA and CDR2 as FQGNSA. The CDR3 consists of 14 residues. Trimming at V came to 5 bases and at J to 4 bases, leaving 6 bases not matched to a gene. The material sequenced was peripheral blood. The rearrangement uses TRBV7-2 and TRBJ1-1; 8 bases fit TRBD1. The sequence was collected from a woman in her sixties or seventies with acute or convalescent COVID-19. This chain's CDR3 is CASSVSGQGTEAFF. The CDR3 DNA reads TGTGCCAGCAGCGTATCCGGACAGGGCACTGAAGCTTTCTTT.